This T cell receptor beta chain was captured in a study of spatial heterogeneity in lung cancer (dated 2019 in TCRdb). Regarding the study in general: The donors were some 70 patients from the lung TRACERx cohort who had early-stage, untreated non-small cell lung cancer. In non-small cell lung cancer, the study made a quantitative comparison of TCR alpha and beta repertoires among multiple tumor regions, matched nontumor lung and blood. Follow-up PBMC samples were sequenced whenever available, and the median time to follow-up was 2 to 3 years after resection. TCR repertoire features were related to nonsynonymous mutation counts determined by whole-exome sequencing of tumor tissue. More beta-chain than alpha-chain transcripts were consistently detected, likely reflecting higher beta-chain transcript abundance. In the raw uncorrected reads, each unique combination of TCR and UMI appeared more than ten times on average. At surgery, hundreds of tumor regions, around 68 matched nontumor lung samples and 45 to 60 PBMC samples were TCR-sequenced for both alpha and beta chains. What the work shows at the level of the full study, not this receptor alone: Confirming at a functional level the hypothesis that regional TCRs recognize regional mutations was considered to require additional single-cell paired TCR alpha and beta sequencing. Ubiquitous expanded tumor TCRs were found in blood more often at tumor resection than at routine follow-up. Comparisons of baseline and follow-up blood repertoires included only 15 or so patients.

Trimming takes 0 bases off V and 7 bases off J; junction bases not matched to a gene: 5. The germline V gene (reference sequence) yields LNHNV for CDR1 and YYDKDF for CDR2. The CDR3 measures 15 amino acids from cysteine to phenylalanine. CDR3 DNA only is kept here, 45 bases in frame from base 1. The protocol used for the library was 5' RACE. For sequencing, a NextSeq 500 was employed. To allow correction of PCR and sequencing errors, the TCR library protocol tagged every TCR cDNA molecule with a unique molecular identifier. Under the source paper's analysis protocol: Decombinator tools were used for TCR identification, UMI-based error correction and CDR3 extraction. Expanded TCRs were defined as those above a frequency of 2 per 1,000, corresponding to the top 1% of the tumor frequency distribution. Rényi diversity was computed with the R vegan package after subsampling each repertoire 100 times to 5,000 TCRs. CDR3 similarity networks were constructed using string-kernel similarity of amino acid triplets, with links drawn between CDR3s whose pairwise similarity was above 0.82. The public reads were reprocessed in TCRdb via fastp at Q25 and MiXCR, keeping in-frame beta chains. Rows with one shared CDR3 protein collapse into an entry with the most common genes and DNA. The V and J calls, along with clone size, are taken from TCRdb and not from the paper's own processing. For this sample the table gives approximately 93,000 distinct CDR3 sequences, of which roughly a fifth were detected only once. The ten largest make up 21% of the sample.

The time point label on this specimen signifies: blood at routine non-recurrence follow-up after resection. For TCR sequencing, whole RNA was extracted from tumor and nontumor lung tissue, or from cryopreserved PBMC samples, and no cell sorting was done. Only patients with enough RNA available from two or more tumor regions were chosen for TCR sequencing. This clonotype was counted between two and nine times. The antigen it binds to is not known. No clone much larger than this one lies a single base away; base qualities are absent. The sequence derives from a male donor with early-stage non-small cell lung cancer. The sequence is built from TRBV15 and TRBJ1-2, with TRBD1 identical over 10 junction bases. The specimen was PBMCs, collected at follow-up. The CDR3 reads CATSREKGQGIGYTF. DNA sequence: TGTGCCACCAGCAGAGAGAAGGGACAGGGGATTGGCTACACCTTC.